The 30 T cell receptor beta chains presented below share a single source sample, sequenced in a study of Ad26.COV2.S vaccination and SARS-CoV-2 variants. The treatment was: about 20 received Ad26.COV2.S at low or high dose, single or two shots; 5 received placebo; per-sample allocation not given. Collection of samples fell on day 63 after the first vaccine or placebo injection. Sequencing was performed with immunoSEQ multiplex PCR; in TCRdb, only in-frame clones are kept and a portion is missing. The sample has 400,000 to 500,000 clones; roughly 90% are singletons. Sequences were derived from peripheral blood, sampled in a trial of Ad26.COV2.S vaccine versus placebo. The receptors were sampled from a person between 18 and 59 years old who received the Ad26.COV2.S COVID-19 vaccine or a placebo.

The chain combines TRBV6-5 with TRBJ1-1; no reliable D call. Germline V CDR1 and CDR2: MNHEY, SVGAGI. The CDR3 consists of 14 residues. The V and J ends lost 4 bases and 3 bases respectively, with 12 bases between them. The CDR3 is CASSWIRLDTEAFF. The CDR3 coding sequence is TGTGCCAGCAGTTGGATCAGGTTAGACACTGAAGCTTTCTTT.

The chain recombines TRBV30 with TRBJ2-7; D not certain. V was pared by 5 bases and J by 0 bases, with 14 bases between. The CDR3 covers 14 residues. CDR1 is GTSNPN, CDR2 SVGIG, per germline (reference sequence). The CDR3 protein is CAWSNILGSYEQYF. CDR3 nucleotides: TGTGCCTGGTCAAATATCTTAGGCTCCTACGAGCAGTACTTC. The whole variable domain, remainder taken from reference TRBV30 and TRBJ2-7, is SQTIHQWPATLVQPVGSPLSLECTVEGTSNPNLYWYRQAAGRGLQLLFYSVGIGQISSEVPQNLSASRPQDRQFILSSKKLLLSDSGFYLCAWSNILGSYEQYFGPGTRLTVT.

The V and J genes are TRBV15 and TRBJ1-6, with 7 bases that match TRBD1. J gave up 9 bases and V 0 bases, and 8 bases lay outside the gene matches. Germline CDR1 LNHNV, CDR2 YYDKDF (reference sequence). The CDR3 sequence is 16 residues long. For the CDR3, the DNA is TGTGCCACCAGCAGAGACCTACAGGGGAACGGTTCACCCCTCCACTTT. This encodes CATSRDLQGNGSPLHF.

The rearrangement uses TRBV7-6 and TRBJ2-7, with D perhaps given as TRBD1 or TRBD2 (5 bases each). Trimming left V 2 bases short and J 3 bases short, with 17 bases between. Germline V gene lookup returns CDR1 SGHVS and CDR2 FNYEAQ. This CDR3 is built from 16 residues. This CDR3 is CASSLPRGEVRYEQYF. CDR3 in DNA: TGTGCCAGCAGCTTACCCCGGGGCGAGGTCCGCTACGAGCAGTACTTC.

About this clone: Relative to the germline gene, one junction end is altered; a read error may explain this. J is TRBJ2-7 and V is TRBV7-9; the D is unclear. In germline, CDR1 is SEHNR, CDR2 FQNEAQ (reference sequence). The CDR3 totals 9 residues. CDR3 sequence: CASSWFSGF. The CDR3 DNA sequence: TGTGCCAGCAGCTGGTTTTCCGGCTTC. Drawing the rest from reference TRBV7-9 and TRBJ2-7, the complete variable domain is DTGVSQNPRHKITKRGQNVTFRCDPISEHNRLYWYRQTLGQGPEFLTYFQNEAQLEKSRLLSDRFSAERPKGSFSTLEIQRTEQGDSAMYLCASSWFSGFGPGTRLTVT.

This clone appeared once. This chain connects TRBV28 to TRBJ2-6, with a tentative D call TRBD1 (6 bases). CDR1 and CDR2 (germline): MDHEN, SYDVKM. Trimming stripped 10 bases from V and 0 bases from J, with 10 bases between. This CDR3 has 14 amino acids. CDR3 sequence (DNA): TGTGCCACCTCACAGGGCTCTGGGGCCAACGTCCTGACTTTC. Residues: CATSQGSGANVLTF.

The chain employs TRBV7-2 and TRBJ2-4, with 11 bases fitting TRBD1. The CDR3 sequence is 13 residues long. The germline CDR1 and CDR2 sequences are SGHTA and FQGNSA. After removal of 8 bases from V and 4 bases from J, the junction contained 1 base not matched to a gene. The CDR3 region is CASGTGGKNIQYF. CDR3 bases: TGTGCCAGCGGGACAGGGGGTAAAAACATTCAGTACTTC.

The V call is TRBV19, the J call TRBJ1-2, with 7 bases matching TRBD1. Trimming cost V 3 bases and J 0 bases; bases outside gene matches: 13. The length of the CDR3 is 18 residues. From germline, CDR1 is LNHDA and CDR2 SQIVND (reference sequence). Here the CDR3 reads CASSIPQGDAGPNYGYTF. The CDR3 DNA is TGTGCCAGTAGTATCCCTCAGGGGGATGCAGGCCCTAACTATGGCTACACCTTC.

The chain carries TRBV15 and TRBJ1-1, with D perhaps TRBD1 (6 bases). Trimming left V 1 base short and J 0 bases short, with 12 bases between. CDR1 and CDR2 from the germline V gene are LNHNV and YYDKDF (reference sequence). The CDR3 totals 16 residues. CDR3 sequence reads: CATSRGWGALNTEAFF. The CDR3 DNA follows: TGTGCCACCAGCAGAGGATGGGGGGCTCTGAACACTGAAGCTTTCTTT.

The V and J genes are TRBV7-2 and TRBJ2-7; D is possibly TRBD1 or TRBD2 (6 bases each). The germline V gene has CDR1 SGHTA and CDR2 FQGNSA. V dropped 7 bases and J dropped 2 bases, with 18 bases sitting between them. This CDR3 spans 15 amino acids. This CDR3 is CASTLTPGAAYEQYF. The CDR3 DNA is TGTGCCAGCACCCTAACTCCGGGGGCAGCCTACGAGCAGTACTTC. Looking up the rest from reference TRBV7-2 and TRBJ2-7 gives the full variable domain: GAGVSQSPSNKVTEKGKDVELRCDPISGHTALYWYRQSLGQGLEFLIYFQGNSAPDKSGLPSDRFSAERTGGSVSTLTIQRTQQEDSAVYLCASTLTPGAAYEQYFGPGTRLTVT.

J is TRBJ2-1 and V is TRBV11-3, with a possible D match to TRBD2 (6 bases). Germline lookup yields CDR1 SGHNT and CDR2 YENEEA. The CDR3 sequence is 13 residues long. Trimming stripped 0 bases from V and 8 bases from J, with 8 bases between. In nucleotides, the CDR3 is TGTGCCAGCAGCTTAGAAGCGGGCGATGAGCAGTTCTTC. Translated: CASSLEAGDEQFF.

This clone was picked up a small number of times. The gene calls are TRBV29-1 and TRBJ1-3, with 8 bases that match TRBD1. From germline, CDR1 is SQVTM and CDR2 ANQGSEA. V shed 5 bases, J shed 2 bases, and the junction held 11 bases outside the gene matches. The CDR3 has 16 amino acids. In DNA form, the CDR3 reads TGCAGCGTTTTTGGAGAACAGGGGGAGGCTGGAAACACCATATATTTT. This gives the protein CSVFGEQGEAGNTIYF.

Turning to this clone: Distinct nucleotide sequences in the sample also encode this CDR3. This chain links TRBV30 with TRBJ2-3; no clear D gene. V lost 0 bases and J lost 1, with 5 bases in between. Germline CDR1 reads GTSNPN; CDR2 reads SVGIG (reference sequence). This CDR3 has 13 amino acids. The CDR3 DNA follows: TGTGCCTGGAGTGTCCGAGGCACAGATACGCAGTATTTT. The encoded protein is CAWSVRGTDTQYF.

The genes are TRBV5-1 and TRBJ2-1, with 7 bases fitting TRBD1. This CDR3 is built from 11 residues. V lost 4 bases, J lost 13 bases, and 5 bases stayed unmatched. Per the germline V gene, CDR1 is SGHRS and CDR2 is YFSETQ. CDR3 sequence reads: CASSGDSLQFF. CDR3 nucleotides: TGCGCCAGCAGCGGGGACAGCCTACAGTTCTTC.

The CDR3 nucleotides are TGTGCCAGCACGGGGCAGACGAACACTGAAGCTTTCTTT. Translated, it gives CASTGQTNTEAFF. The chain uses TRBV12-3 or TRBV12-4 and TRBJ1-1; TRBD1 might be the D (5 bases). Trimming cost V 7 bases and J 1 base, with 10 bases left between them. CDR3 length equals 13 residues.

This chain connects TRBV7-3 to TRBJ1-4; D ambiguous. CDR3 length equals 13 residues. With 6 bases removed from V and 13 bases from J, the gap between germline ends came to 18 bases. Germline values: CDR1 SGHTA, CDR2 FQGTGA. This CDR3 is CASSVTPWVRLFF. In DNA form, the CDR3 reads TGTGCCAGCAGTGTAACCCCCTGGGTTAGACTGTTTTTT.

The chain is built from TRBV3-1 (or the pseudogene TRBV3-2) and TRBJ2-3; 10 bases map to TRBD2. Trimming removed 0 bases from V and 5 bases from J; junction bases left unmatched: 8. The germline V gene encodes CDR1 LGHDT and CDR2 YNNKEL (reference sequence). This CDR3 spans 17 amino acids. The CDR3: CASSQEMSSGGLDTQYF. The DNA for the CDR3 is TGTGCCAGCAGCCAAGAGATGTCTAGCGGGGGTCTAGATACGCAGTATTTT.

In nucleotides, the CDR3 is TGTGCCAGCAGTTACTCGGGAGGGTACGAAAAACTGTTTTTT. It specifies CASSYSGGYEKLFF. The V call is TRBV6-5, the J call TRBJ1-4; D is unclear. The CDR3 covers 14 residues. Trimming cost V 0 bases and J 8 bases, with 10 bases left between them. CDR1 and CDR2 (germline): MNHEY, SVGAGI.

In its sample, this clone was seen a few times. V usage is TRBV28 and J usage is TRBJ2-6; D remains ambiguous. The length of the CDR3 is 19 residues. Germline loops: CDR1 MDHEN, CDR2 SYDVKM. The V and J ends lost 3 bases and 0 bases respectively, with 18 bases between them. CDR3 in DNA: TGTGCCAGCAGTTTTTGGCTTCAAACAGTCCCCTCTGGGGCCAACGTCCTGACTTTC. Encoded protein: CASSFWLQTVPSGANVLTF.

This chain joins TRBV19 and TRBJ1-1; D ambiguous. The germline CDR1 and CDR2 sequences are LNHDA and SQIVND (reference sequence). CDR3 length: 12 amino acids. V was shortened by 5 bases and J by 5 bases, with 9 bases between the two germline ends. The CDR3 reads CASSPPYTEAFF. Here the CDR3 DNA reads TGTGCCAGTAGTCCCCCGTATACTGAAGCTTTCTTT.

CDR3 protein: CASRPQLRTAYEQYF. For the CDR3, the DNA is TGTGCCAGCAGACCCCAGCTTCGGACAGCCTACGAGCAGTACTTC. V is TRBV4-2 and J is TRBJ2-7; possible D gene TRBD1, 6 bases. Germline-derived CDR1 and CDR2 are LGHNA and YNFKEQ. CDR3 size: 15 residues. V was pared by 6 bases and J by 2 bases, with 17 bases between.

This clone was observed a handful of times. This chain connects TRBV7-3 to TRBJ2-1, with 7 nucleotides matching TRBD2. The length of the CDR3 is 15 residues. With 3 bases clipped from V and 3 bases from J, the junction kept 5 bases outside the gene matches. Germline V gene sequence: CDR1 SGHTA, CDR2 FQGTGA. The CDR3 DNA reads TGTGCCAGCAGCTTTAACAGCGGGGACTACAATGAGCAGTTCTTC. This gives the protein CASSFNSGDYNEQFF.

The rearrangement links TRBV29-1 to TRBJ2-1; TRBD2 matches 9 bases. V gave up 3 bases and J gave up 2 bases; unmatched junction bases: 14. The CDR3 length is 18 residues. Germline V gene sequence: CDR1 SQVTM, CDR2 ANQGSEA. Written as DNA, the CDR3 is TGCAGCGTTGATGGATTTTCTGGCGGGGGGGCCCCCTACAATGAGCAGTTCTTC. This sequence encodes CSVDGFSGGGAPYNEQFF.

The V and J genes are TRBV6-2 or TRBV6-3 and TRBJ1-1; D unresolved. CDR1 is MNHEY and CDR2 is SVGEGT in the germline V gene. The V end was cut by 6 bases, the J end by 1 base, with 9 bases between. This CDR3 comprises 13 residues. This chain's CDR3 is CASSFSTNTEAFF. DNA for the CDR3: TGTGCCAGCAGCTTCTCAACGAACACTGAAGCTTTCTTT.

This clone was seen only once. This chain links TRBV4-1 with TRBJ1-2; 7 nucleotides line up with TRBD1. The CDR3 length is 16 residues. V lost 1 base, J lost 1 base, and 6 bases stayed unmatched. Germline CDR1 MGHRA, CDR2 YSYEKL. The CDR3 nucleotides read TGCGCCAGCAGCCAAGGGGGACAGAGGCGTAACTATGGCTACACCTTC. Amino acids: CASSQGGQRRNYGYTF.

This chain uses TRBV11-3 with TRBJ2-3, with D maybe TRBD2 (6 bases). This CDR3 spans 13 amino acids. Trimming pared 1 base from V and 6 bases from J, leaving 8 bases between. Germline loops: CDR1 SGHNT, CDR2 YENEEA. The CDR3 region is CASSLGREDTQYF. CDR3 coding DNA: TGTGCCAGCAGCTTAGGGAGGGAGGATACGCAGTATTTT.

The J gene is TRBJ1-4, the V gene TRBV6-6, with D uncertain. V lost 6 bases and J 5 bases, leaving 13 bases between the germline ends. The CDR3 has 14 amino acids. Germline V CDR1 and CDR2: MNHNY, SVGAGI (reference sequence). Here the CDR3 reads CASRTPQRNEKLFF. As DNA, the CDR3 is TGTGCCAGCAGGACCCCCCAGCGGAATGAAAAACTGTTTTTT.

The J gene is TRBJ1-1, the V gene TRBV6-6; 7 nucleotides line up with TRBD1. J lost 4 bases, V lost 2 bases, and 4 bases had no gene match. Looked up from germline, CDR1 is MNHNY and CDR2 is SVGAGI (reference sequence). CDR3 length equals 14 residues. The CDR3 sequence: CASSYPQGTTEAFF. CDR3 nucleotides: TGTGCCAGCAGTTACCCACAGGGGACCACTGAAGCTTTCTTT.

The V and J genes are TRBV7-9 and TRBJ1-6; a possible D gene is TRBD1 (5 bases). Germline CDR1 SEHNR, CDR2 FQNEAQ (reference sequence). V was trimmed by 10 bases and J by 8 bases, leaving 18 bases between them. The CDR3 length is 14 residues. In DNA form, the CDR3 reads TGTGCCATCCGCCCTAGACAGAAGGATTCACCCCTCCACTTT. It yields the protein CAIRPRQKDSPLHF.

CDR3 loop: CASRTGSSYNSPLHF. CDR3 DNA sequence: TGTGCCAGCAGGACGGGTAGCTCCTATAATTCACCCCTCCACTTT. This rearrangement joins TRBV6-5 to TRBJ1-6; D not certain. V was pared by 6 bases and J by 0 bases, with 9 bases between. The CDR3 extends over 15 amino acids. Germline lookup yields CDR1 MNHEY and CDR2 SVGAGI.